This T cell receptor (beta chain) was recovered during a study of cytomegalovirus exposure and HLA in healthy donors (TCRdb year 2017). Study-wide context: According to a later analysis, one platform produced both the 110 or so validation repertoires and the 666 repertoires of the first cohort. The study aimed to test whether signatures of past pathogen exposure could be identified by cataloging public T cell receptors. In addition to the first cohort of around 670 subjects, a separate validation cohort of 120 different subjects was used. High-throughput TCR immunosequencing, statistical association of individual TCRs with disease status, and machine learning were combined to predict cytomegalovirus infection status. Findings and caveats that apply to the study as a whole: Of the cluster scores, around 95% were above 0 in a later analysis, which found that TCRs clustered in the first cohort also tended to co-occur in the approximately 120 validation repertoires. In both the original and validation cohorts, the classifier was reported to diagnose cytomegalovirus status with high specificity and sensitivity. In vitro tests confirmed that a few of the cytomegalovirus-associated TCR beta chains recognize cytomegalovirus antigens. The validation cohort had no HLA typing available for a later analysis, so co-occurrence within that cohort was assessed over all 120 or so repertoires. Most TCR sequences were seen in very few donors, while some public TCRs were found in many individuals. The study listed approximately 150 TCR beta chains as associated with cytomegalovirus. It was suggested by the authors that the approach could potentially be generalized to other disease states and immunological phenotypes.

The donors belonged to the validation cohort of around 110 subjects, which was separate from the roughly 700-subject first cohort. The receptor library was made with the immunoSEQ multiplex PCR assay. Regarding the original processing steps: A statistical classification framework was developed to diagnose cytomegalovirus status using the catalog of TCR beta chain sequences. Drawn from immuneACCESS, this table holds only the in-frame rearrangements with V and J called that TCRdb kept. Clones are partly lost; checked studies trace under half to an unresolved V gene and leave the rest unexplained. For V, J and clone size, that table is used; D and trimming come from the DNA. Counted in this sample were over 150,000 clones; roughly nine tenths of them appeared once. The ten most abundant clones make up 4% to 4.5% of the sample. From V the trimming removes 0 bases and from J it removes 4 bases, while the gene matches leave 2 bases of the junction unaccounted for. The CDR3 numbers 15 residues from cysteine through phenylalanine. Kept here is only the CDR3 DNA, which spans 45 bases and is read in frame from base 1. Via the germline V gene, CDR1 is LGHNA and CDR2 YNFKEQ.

Details on this clone: Its cognate antigen has yet to be identified. Base qualities are not provided; no much larger clone lies one nucleotide away.

The origin of this receptor is a man aged 18 to 35 in good health and CMV-seropositive. The sequence links TRBV4-2 to TRBJ2-7; 11 middle bases align to TRBD2. Specimen: PBMCs. The DNA is TGTGCCAGCAGCCAAGAAACTAGCGGGAGTTACGAGCAGTACTTC. It translates as CASSQETSGSYEQYF.